These 16 T cell receptor beta chains originate from one sample sequenced in a study of cytomegalovirus exposure and HLA in healthy donors. Amplification used 60 Vbeta primers and 13 Jbeta primers. Assay: immunoSEQ multiplex PCR; the TCRdb copy retains only in-frame clones and omits some. Of about 160,000 clones in the sample, roughly 76% were seen once. What was sequenced was PBMCs. The receptors come from a man aged 60 to 69 in good health and CMV-seronegative.

This clone appeared once. The V call is TRBV14, the J call TRBJ2-1; 9 bases are shared with TRBD1. Germline V gene lookup returns CDR1 SGHDN and CDR2 FVKESK. This CDR3 contains 15 residues. Germline trimming cut 5 bases from V and 2 bases from J; bases unmatched to any gene: 4. The CDR3 region has the DNA TGTGCCAGCAGCGCCCGGACAGGGGCCTACAATGAGCAGTTCTTC. Protein: CASSARTGAYNEQFF.

The chain is built from TRBV15 and TRBJ2-7, with 12 bases that match TRBD2. Germline lookup yields CDR1 LNHNV and CDR2 YYDKDF (reference sequence). J gave up 2 bases and V 2 bases, and 7 bases lay outside the gene matches. The CDR3 has 17 amino acids. For the CDR3, the DNA is TGTGCCACCAGCAGACCCATAGGACTAGCGGGGACCTACGAGCAGTACTTC. Translation: CATSRPIGLAGTYEQYF. The whole variable domain, remainder taken from reference TRBV15 and TRBJ2-7, is DAMVIQNPRYQVTQFGKPVTLSCSQTLNHNVMYWYQQKSSQAPKLLFHYYDKDFNNEADTPDNFQSRRPNTSFCFLDIRSPGLGDTAMYLCATSRPIGLAGTYEQYFGPGTRLTVT.

This chain links TRBV6-5 with TRBJ2-7; perhaps TRBD1 as D (6 bases). Trimming took off 4 bases at V and 6 bases at J, with 7 bases between the two ends. The CDR3 covers 11 residues. CDR1 and CDR2 (germline): MNHEY, SVGAGI. The CDR3: CASSSGVEQYF. The CDR3, as DNA: TGTGCCAGCAGTTCAGGGGTCGAGCAGTACTTC.

The chain couples TRBV4-3 to TRBJ2-5, with 8 nucleotides matching TRBD1. With V trimmed by 0 bases and J by 3 bases, 3 bases remained unmatched. CDR1 and CDR2 from the germline V gene are LGHNA and YSLEER. The CDR3 is 15 residues long. The CDR3 sequence is CASSQDPQGEETQYF. In DNA form, the CDR3 reads TGCGCCAGCAGCCAAGATCCACAGGGGGAAGAGACCCAGTACTTC.

This sequence joins TRBV19 and TRBJ1-3; no firm D call. The CDR3 is 14 residues long. V dropped 7 bases and J dropped 0 bases, with 10 bases sitting between them. Germline CDR1 is LNHDA and CDR2 is SQIVND (reference sequence). CDR3 DNA sequence: TGTGCCAGTAAAGTGAGAGGCTCTGGAAACACCATATATTTT. It yields the protein CASKVRGSGNTIYF.

The chain joins TRBV7-6 to TRBJ2-3, with TRBD2 identical over 14 bases. Germline-derived CDR1 and CDR2 are SGHVS and FNYEAQ. V lost 4 bases and J lost 3; bases outside the gene matches: 3. The CDR3 is 16 amino acids. CDR3 DNA: TGTGCCAGCAGCTCAAGACTAGCGGGAGGGACAGATACGCAGTATTTT. It is translated as CASSSRLAGGTDTQYF. Using reference TRBV7-6 and TRBJ2-3 for the parts outside the CDR3, the full variable domain is GAGVSQSPRYKVTKRGQDVALRCDPISGHVSLYWYRQALGQGPEFLTYFNYEAQQDKSGLPNDRFSAERPEGSISTLTIQRTEQRDSAMYRCASSSRLAGGTDTQYFGPGTRLTVL.

The V and J genes are TRBV28 and TRBJ2-1; 7 bases are shared with TRBD1. V lost 5 bases and J lost 6; bases outside the gene matches: 7. This CDR3 region has 14 residues. Per germline, CDR1 MDHEN and CDR2 SYDVKM. CDR3 in amino acids: CASSGDSPLNEQFF. In DNA form, the CDR3 reads TGTGCCAGCAGTGGGGACAGTCCCCTCAATGAGCAGTTCTTC. The full variable domain, in which reference TRBV28 and TRBJ2-1 provide the parts outside the CDR3, is DVKVTQSSRYLVKRTGEKVFLECVQDMDHENMFWYRQDPGLGLRLIYFSYDVKMKEKGDIPEGYSVSREKKERFSLILESASTNQTSMYLCASSGDSPLNEQFFGPGTRLTVL.

V is TRBV4-1 and J is TRBJ2-2; TRBD2 matches 8 bases. J gave up 4 bases and V 0 bases, and 4 bases lay outside the gene matches. The length of the CDR3 is 16 residues. CDR1 is MGHRA, CDR2 YSYEKL, per germline. DNA for the CDR3: TGCGCCAGCAGCCAAGATTGGAGCGGGAGCACCGGGGAGCTGTTTTTT. Translating gives CASSQDWSGSTGELFF.

In its sample, this clone was seen a few times. J is TRBJ2-6 and V is TRBV4-3; 8 nucleotides line up with TRBD1. V trimming: 2 bases; J trimming: 0 bases; junction bases outside the gene matches: 6. This CDR3 is built from 18 residues. Germline values: CDR1 LGHNA, CDR2 YSLEER. As DNA, the CDR3 is TGCGCCAGCAGCCAATGGAACACAGGGGGCTCTGGGGCCAACGTCCTGACTTTC. This gives the protein CASSQWNTGGSGANVLTF.

This chain links TRBV18 with TRBJ2-7; 7 bases match TRBD2. The CDR3 runs 14 residues. The J segment lost 2 bases and the V segment lost 4 bases, leaving 5 bases of the junction unmatched. From germline, CDR1 is KGHSH and CDR2 LQKENI. The CDR3 loop is CASSQSSGPYEQYF. CDR3 DNA sequence: TGTGCCAGCTCACAATCTAGCGGCCCCTACGAGCAGTACTTC.

J is TRBJ2-5 and V is TRBV7-2; D call uncertain. This CDR3 has 13 residues. Per the germline V gene, CDR1 is SGHTA and CDR2 is FQGNSA. Trimming removed 1 base at V and 5 bases at J, with 8 bases between. In DNA form, the CDR3 reads TGTGCCAGCAGCTTAGGGGCTGTGGAGACCCAGTACTTC. Translated: CASSLGAVETQYF.

This chain joins TRBV9 and TRBJ2-5; 15 bases map to TRBD2. J gave up 7 bases and V 4 bases, and 8 bases lay outside the gene matches. CDR3 length equals 16 residues. Germline V gene lookup returns CDR1 SGDLS and CDR2 YYNGEE. The CDR3 DNA reads as TGTGCCAGCAGCACGGGACTAGCGGGGGGTTGGGTGACCCAGTACTTC. It yields the protein CASSTGLAGGWVTQYF.

The chain links TRBV7-8 to TRBJ1-5; perhaps TRBD1 as D (5 bases). Trimming took off 1 base at V and 3 bases at J, with 10 bases between the two ends. The germline V gene has CDR1 SGHVS and CDR2 FQNEAQ. There are 15 residues in the CDR3. This chain's CDR3 is CASSLGQTFNQPQHF. The CDR3, as DNA: TGTGCCAGCAGCTTAGGACAGACCTTCAATCAGCCCCAGCATTTT. Complete variable domain (other parts from reference TRBV7-8 and TRBJ1-5): GAGVSQSPRYKVAKRGQDVALRCDPISGHVSLFWYQQALGQGPEFLTYFQNEAQLDKSGLPSDRFFAERPEGSVSTLKIQRTQQEDSAVYLCASSLGQTFNQPQHFGDGTRLSIL.

This rearrangement joins TRBV6-6 to TRBJ1-4; a possible D gene is TRBD1 (6 bases). CDR1 MNHNY and CDR2 SVGAGI come from the germline V gene (reference sequence). Between the trimmed V and J ends, which lost 2 bases and 6 bases, there was a span of 13 bases. The CDR3 covers 15 residues. The CDR3 DNA is TGTGCCAGCAGTTACCCACAGGGTTTGGATGAAAAACTGTTTTTT. Its protein product is CASSYPQGLDEKLFF.

V and J are TRBV6-5 and TRBJ1-1; 8 bases are shared with TRBD1. Germline CDR1 reads MNHEY; CDR2 reads SVGAGI. The length of the CDR3 is 15 residues. With 2 bases clipped from V and 12 bases from J, the junction kept 14 bases outside the gene matches. CDR3 protein: CASSYQDRAPHGPFF. Here the CDR3 DNA reads TGTGCCAGCAGTTACCAGGACAGGGCTCCCCATGGGCCTTTCTTT.

This clone turned up a few times. The chain couples TRBV29-1 to TRBJ1-2; possible D gene TRBD1, 5 bases. V gave up 3 bases and J gave up 5 bases, with 16 bases separating them. Germline V gene data show CDR1 as SQVTM and CDR2 as ANQGSEA. The CDR3 has 14 amino acids. CDR3 coding DNA: TGCAGCGTTGAGGGAGGGTTGGCAGGGTATGGCTACACCTTC. Its protein is CSVEGGLAGYGYTF. Supplemented by reference TRBV29-1 and TRBJ1-2, the full variable domain reads SAVISQKPSRDICQRGTSLTIQCQVDSQVTMMFWYRQQPGQSLTLIATANQGSEATYESGFVIDKFPISRPNLTFSTLTVSNMSPEDSSIYLCSVEGGLAGYGYTFGSGTRLTVV.